The 19 T cell receptor beta chains given below trace back to one sample, sequenced in a study of regulatory T cells in long-lasting Graves disease. Assembly of TCR beta libraries relied on iRepertoire HTBI primers together with Arm-PCR of CDR3 regions. TCRdb redid the calling of the multiplex PCR reads with MiXCR, one entry per CDR3 protein. This sample has 250,000 to 300,000 distinct CDR3 sequences, with roughly a fifth found just once. The time point here: persistent/refractory GD, antithyroid drugs over 5 years with positive TRAb. Generation of the TCR library employed RNA extracted from PBMCs. The sample in question was peripheral blood mononuclear cells (PBMCs), obtained when the disease was refractory, from a patient treated with antithyroid drugs. These receptor sequences come from a female donor with Graves disease.

As concerns this clonotype: Mismatch with germline at one junction end may stem from a read error. The chain couples TRBV9 to TRBJ2-2; D is perhaps TRBD1 (5 bases). The CDR3 length is 15 residues. Looked up from germline, CDR1 is SGDLS and CDR2 is YYNGEE. The CDR3 is CASSYPRDSTGELFF. DNA of the CDR3: TGCGCCAGCAGCTACCCCAGGGATAGCACCGGGGAGCTGTTTTTT.

V and J are TRBV11-2 and TRBJ2-1, with D maybe TRBD2 (6 bases). The CDR3 is made up of 19 amino acids. Germline-derived CDR1 and CDR2 are SGHAT and FQNNGV. Trimming took 5 bases from V and 0 from J, leaving 23 bases between them. The CDR3 loop is CASSQRNGGLADSYNEQFF. For the CDR3, the DNA is TGTGCCAGCAGCCAGCGAAACGGGGGTTTAGCGGACTCCTACAATGAGCAGTTCTTC.

This clonotype was seen only once. The chain employs TRBV7-2 and TRBJ1-3, with 7 bases identical to TRBD1. CDR1 and CDR2 (germline): SGHTA, FQGNSA. The CDR3 spans 15 residues. Trimming took 5 bases from V and 4 from J; bases not matched to a gene: 8. CDR3 region: CASSHATGSGNTIYF. In nucleotides, the CDR3 is TGTGCCAGCAGCCACGCGACAGGGTCAGGAAACACCATATATTTT. The full variable domain, rest sourced from reference TRBV7-2 and TRBJ1-3, is GAGVSQSPSNKVTEKGKDVELRCDPISGHTALYWYRQSLGQGLEFLIYFQGNSAPDKSGLPSDRFSAERTGGSVSTLTIQRTQQEDSAVYLCASSHATGSGNTIYFGEGSWLTVV.

This clonotype was recorded at least ten times. This sequence joins TRBV27 and TRBJ2-7, with D possibly matching TRBD2 (6 bases). Trimming pared 4 bases from V and 0 bases from J, leaving 10 bases between. The CDR3 runs 14 residues. Germline V gene sequence: CDR1 MNHEY, CDR2 SMNVEV (reference sequence). The CDR3 DNA reads as TGTGCCAGCAGTTCCTTGACTAGCTCCTACGAGCAGTACTTC. This sequence encodes CASSSLTSSYEQYF.

CDR3 in amino acids: CARDGYEQYF. DNA for the CDR3: TGTGCCAGGGACGGTTACGAGCAGTACTTC. The chain uses TRBV2 and TRBJ2-7; D remains unclear. This CDR3 contains 10 residues. V lost 9 bases and J 4 bases, leaving 7 bases between the germline ends. Germline CDR1 is SNHLY and CDR2 is FYNNEI. The variable domain in full, completed from reference TRBV2 and TRBJ2-7, reads EPEVTQTPSHQVTQMGQEVILRCVPISNHLYFYWYRQILGQKVEFLVSFYNNEISEKSEIFDDQFSVERPDGSNFTLKIRSTKLEDSAMYFCARDGYEQYFGPGTRLTVT.

This clonotype was recorded at least ten times. This chain links TRBV7-6 with TRBJ2-1; D possibly corresponds to TRBD2 (5 bases). Germline lookup yields CDR1 SGHVS and CDR2 FNYEAQ. Trimming took off 1 base at V and 3 bases at J, with 10 bases between the two ends. This CDR3 comprises 15 residues. In DNA, the CDR3 is TGTGCCAGCAGCTTAGGGCCGGACTTCTACAATGAGCAGTTCTTC. Its protein is CASSLGPDFYNEQFF.

This clonotype was detected many times. In nucleotides, the CDR3 is TGTGCCAGCAGCTTATCCCCAGGGGGCGCATCAGGCTACACCTTC. Protein product: CASSLSPGGASGYTF. V is TRBV7-6 and J is TRBJ1-2, with 8 bases that match TRBD1. Germline V gene lookup returns CDR1 SGHVS and CDR2 FNYEAQ. The CDR3 loop spans 15 amino acids. The V and J ends lost 2 bases and 8 bases, in that order; junction bases with no gene match: 10.

For this clonotype: The junction differs from germline at one of its ends, possibly a read error. The rearrangement links TRBV10-3 to TRBJ2-7, with a possible D match to TRBD2 (5 bases). The germline V gene has CDR1 ENHRY and CDR2 SYGVKD. The CDR3 extends over 14 amino acids. This CDR3 reads CVISESGFSYEQYF. The DNA of the CDR3 is TGTGTCATCAGTGAAAGCGGATTCTCCTACGAGCAGTACTTC.

This clonotype turned up a few times. V is TRBV19 and J is TRBJ2-1; the match to TRBD2 covers 8 bases. After removal of 4 bases from V and 4 bases from J, the junction contained 3 bases not matched to a gene. CDR3 length: 14 amino acids. Germline V gene sequence: CDR1 LNHDA, CDR2 SQIVND (reference sequence). CDR3 loop: CASSTGTRYNEQFF. The CDR3 DNA reads TGTGCCAGTAGTACCGGGACTAGATACAATGAGCAGTTCTTC. The full variable domain, completed using reference TRBV19 and TRBJ2-1, is DGGITQSPKYLFRKEGQNVTLSCEQNLNHDAMYWYRQDPGQGLRLIYYSQIVNDFQKGDIAEGYSVSREKKESFPLTVTSAQKNPTAFYLCASSTGTRYNEQFFGPGTRLTVL.

In regard to this clonotype: At one of its ends the junction is not consistent with the germline gene, which may arise from a read error. This chain connects TRBV2 to TRBJ1-2, with 7 bases lining up with TRBD1. Germline V gene sequence: CDR1 SNHLY, CDR2 FYNNEI. The CDR3 sequence is 13 residues long. In DNA form, the CDR3 reads TGTGCCAGCAGCGTGTTCGGGACAGATGGCTGCACCTTC. Translation gives CASSVFGTDGCTF.

This clonotype was observed once. The chain joins TRBV28 to TRBJ1-1, with D perhaps matching TRBD1 (6 bases). The CDR3 loop spans 13 amino acids. Trimming took 6 bases from V and 4 from J, leaving 12 bases between them. The germline gives CDR1 MDHEN, CDR2 SYDVKM. Here the CDR3 reads CASRKDRFTEAFF. The CDR3, as DNA: TGTGCCAGCAGGAAAGACAGGTTCACTGAAGCTTTCTTT. The variable domain in full, with the rest retrieved from reference TRBV28 and TRBJ1-1, is DVKVTQSSRYLVKRTGEKVFLECVQDMDHENMFWYRQDPGLGLRLIYFSYDVKMKEKGDIPEGYSVSREKKERFSLILESASTNQTSMYLCASRKDRFTEAFFGQGTRLTVV.

The chain employs TRBV28 and TRBJ2-1, with D possibly TRBD1 on 6 matching bases. The CDR3 has 15 amino acids. Trimming took off 4 bases at V and 6 bases at J, with 16 bases between the two ends. Per germline, CDR1 MDHEN and CDR2 SYDVKM. The CDR3 DNA is TGTGCCAGCAGTTGGCTGGGGGCGAGGTTCAATGAGCAGTTCTTC. This translates into CASSWLGARFNEQFF. The variable domain in full, with the rest retrieved from reference TRBV28 and TRBJ2-1, is DVKVTQSSRYLVKRTGEKVFLECVQDMDHENMFWYRQDPGLGLRLIYFSYDVKMKEKGDIPEGYSVSREKKERFSLILESASTNQTSMYLCASSWLGARFNEQFFGPGTRLTVL.

The chain carries TRBV11-1 and TRBJ2-2, with 7 bases identical to TRBD2. This CDR3 region has 16 residues. The germline CDR1 and CDR2 sequences are SGHAT and FQDESV (reference sequence). Unmatched junction bases numbered 9, after V lost 5 bases and J lost 3 bases. In nucleotides, the CDR3 is TGTGCCAGCAGCCCCCTCGGTGGGAGGGACACCGGGGAGCTGTTTTTT. It codes for CASSPLGGRDTGELFF.

The CDR3 nucleotides read TGTGCCAGCAGCTTAGTCGGTAGTCAGTTCTTC. Its protein product is CASSLVGSQFF. The chain recombines TRBV7-2 with TRBJ2-1; D is unresolved. The CDR3 is 11 amino acids. Germline values: CDR1 SGHTA, CDR2 FQGNSA. V dropped 1 base and J dropped 13 bases, with 8 bases sitting between them.

The V call is TRBV20-1, the J call TRBJ2-7; the match to TRBD2 covers 8 bases. From germline, CDR1 is DFQATT and CDR2 SNEGSKA (reference sequence). The CDR3 contains 15 residues. Trimming at V came to 5 bases and at J to 7 bases, leaving 16 bases not matched to a gene. CDR3 DNA: TGCAGTGCTCAAGTAGCGGGACGTTCAACTCGGGAGCAGTACTTC. Amino acids: CSAQVAGRSTREQYF.

Of note for this clonotype: Given a much more abundant clone one base away, this may be a read error. The CDR3 DNA reads TGTGCCAGCAGCGTAGCGGCCGCCCAAGGGACCCAGTACTTC. This gives the protein CASSVAAAQGTQYF. This chain links TRBV9 with TRBJ2-5; D gene unclear. Germline CDR1 and CDR2: SGDLS and YYNGEE. The CDR3 spans 14 residues.

The chain couples TRBV7-2 to TRBJ1-5, with a weak D call TRBD1 (6 bases). This CDR3 is 16 amino acids long. Per the germline V gene, CDR1 is SGHTA and CDR2 is FQGNSA. Trimming pared 0 bases from V and 5 bases from J, leaving 14 bases between. Here the CDR3 reads CASSLALTGIDQPQHF. The CDR3 nucleotides read TGTGCCAGCAGCTTAGCCCTGACAGGCATCGATCAGCCCCAGCATTTT.

The J gene is TRBJ1-1, the V gene TRBV27; D not certain. CDR1 and CDR2 from the germline V gene are MNHEY and SMNVEV (reference sequence). The length of the CDR3 is 11 residues. V was pared by 6 bases and J by 7 bases, with 9 bases between. The CDR3 nucleotides read TGTGCCAGCAGGGCCGTGGGTGAAGCTTTCTTT. It is translated as CASRAVGEAFF.

This clonotype was counted only a few times. The chain links TRBV20-1 to TRBJ2-5, with D possibly matching TRBD1 (6 bases). Per the germline V gene, CDR1 is DFQATT and CDR2 is SNEGSKA (reference sequence). The CDR3 extends over 12 amino acids. V dropped 3 bases and J dropped 9 bases, with 14 bases sitting between them. The chain's CDR3 is CSASGQPDAQYF. In DNA, the CDR3 is TGCAGTGCTAGTGGACAGCCCGACGCCCAGTACTTC.